Listed below are T cell receptor beta chains from one sample, sequenced in a study of response to subunit inactivated influenza vaccine. TCRdb reprocessed the RT-PCR reads with MiXCR, giving one entry per CDR3 protein. The sample includes 400,000 to 650,000 distinct CDR3 sequences, approximately 7.2% of them seen just once. The sample here was PBMCs from blood, taken less than 30 months after vaccination. These receptors were collected from a man aged 50-75 years who received an inactivated influenza vaccine. CDR3s include the opening cysteine and the closing phenylalanine or tryptophan. A D gene is named only where the DNA matches it firmly. Not all rows give a size; the values are once, few, many and, for expanded clones, a class.

j_call d_call v_call clone_size cdr3_nt cdr3_aa
TRBJ1-4 . TRBV4-2 many TGTGCCAGCAGCCCAAGGGACGGAAATGAAAAACTGTTTTTT CASSPRDGNEKLFF
TRBJ2-2 TRBD1 TRBV7-9 few TGTGCCAGCAGCTGGGGGGACAGGGACACCGGGGAGCTGTTTTTT CASSWGDRDTGELFF
TRBJ2-6 . TRBV25-1 . TGTGCCAGCAGTGAATCAGTGGGGAGATCTGGGGCCAACGTCCTGACTTTC CASSESVGRSGANVLTF
TRBJ2-5 . TRBV24-1 few TGTGCCACCAGTGATTTAAGGCAGGGAATTGGAGAGACCCAGTACTTC CATSDLRQGIGETQYF
TRBJ2-3 TRBD2 TRBV27 few TGTGCCAGCAGTCTACTGGACTACCAGCGGGGGAGAATAAGGATAGATACGCAGTATTTT CASSLLDYQRGRIRIDTQYF
TRBJ2-5 . TRBV6-1 few TGTGCCAGCAGTCAAAGATCTAAGGGGGAGACCCAGTACTTC CASSQRSKGETQYF
TRBJ2-1 TRBD2 TRBV29-1 few TGCAGCGTTGATAGGCCTAGCGGGAGTTTATACAATGAGCAGTTCTTC CSVDRPSGSLYNEQFF
TRBJ2-1 TRBD2 TRBV15 . TGTGCCACCAGCAGAGTATTGACTAGCGGGAGTGGTAATGAGCAGTTCTTC CATSRVLTSGSGNEQFF
TRBJ1-2 . TRBV6-1 few TGTGCCAGCAGTGAAGCGCGGGGGTCTAACTATGGCTACACCTTC CASSEARGSNYGYTF
TRBJ2-5 . TRBV5-1 few TGCGCCAGCAGCTTGAGGGCGGGGTACCAAGAGACCCAGTACTTC CASSLRAGYQETQYF
TRBJ2-7 TRBD1 TRBV11-2 few TGTGCCAGCAGCCGAACAACTGAGACAGGGAAATACGAGCAGTACTTC CASSRTTETGKYEQYF
TRBJ2-7 . TRBV10-3 few TGTGCCATCGGGGTACTGGACTGGACCTACGAGCAGTACTTC CAIGVLDWTYEQYF
TRBJ2-7 TRBD2 TRBV6-1 . TGTGCCAGCAGTAAGGTCGGGACTAGCTCCTACGAGCAGTACTTC CASSKVGTSSYEQYF
TRBJ1-2 . TRBV7-2 . TGTGCCAGCAGCTTGGCTAGGGGGGGACACTATGGCTACACCTTC CASSLARGGHYGYTF
TRBJ2-6 TRBD1 TRBV20-1 . TGCAGTGCTTCGCCGCCCCAGGGGGCTGGTGGGGCCAACGTCCTGACTTTC CSASPPQGAGGANVLTF
TRBJ2-1 . TRBV20-1 . TGCAGTGCTAGACCCGTACAGGGTTACAATGAGCAGTTCTTC CSARPVQGYNEQFF
TRBJ2-3 . TRBV12-3/TRBV12-4 many TGTGCCAGCACCCTGAAAGGTAGCGGAACTAGCACAGATACGCAGTATTTT CASTLKGSGTSTDTQYF
TRBJ1-6 TRBD1 TRBV5-6 . TGTGCCAGCAGCCAAGGGTCGGACAGGGGTTCCTATAATTCACCCCTCCACTTT CASSQGSDRGSYNSPLHF
TRBJ2-1 TRBD2 TRBV5-1 few TGCGCCAGCAGCTGGAGCGGGGGGGCGTACAATGAGCAGTTCTTC CASSWSGGAYNEQFF
TRBJ2-1 TRBD1 TRBV3-1 . TGTGCCAGCAGCAAGGTTGTGGGACAGGGGCAGATTGAGCAGTTCTTC CASSKVVGQGQIEQFF
TRBJ2-7 TRBD1 TRBV18 . TGTGCCAGCTCGGACGAGCCGGGACAGACTGTAGGGCAGTACTTC CASSDEPGQTVGQYF
TRBJ2-5 . TRBV27 few TGTGCCAGCAGTTTATACAGAAAAGAGACCCAGTACTTC CASSLYRKETQYF
TRBJ2-7 TRBD2 TRBV28 . TGTGCCAGCAGACTAGCGGGGGCCTCGTACGAGCAGTACTTC CASRLAGASYEQYF
TRBJ1-2 . TRBV20-1 . TGCAGTGCAACCCCAGGGAGCGGCTACACCTTC CSATPGSGYTF
TRBJ2-7 . TRBV28 . TGTGCCAGCAGTTCACCCCGCCCGACAGATTACGAGCAGTACTTC CASSSPRPTDYEQYF